This T cell receptor (beta chain) was sequenced in a study of cytomegalovirus exposure and HLA in healthy donors. Notes on this clone: Antigen: not known. This sample also contains other DNA sequences that code for the same CDR3.

Points from the study as a whole: Fewer N-insertions than the roughly 670-donor mean were reportedly shown by an Asian-associated ancestry cluster in a later analysis. The authors later found TCR association rates varying by HLA locus, with DRB1 most and HLA-C fewest. High specificity and sensitivity for cytomegalovirus status were reported for the classifier. A list of 164 TCR beta chains associated with cytomegalovirus was given.

The PCR contained 60 Vbeta and 13 Jbeta primers. Assay used: immunoSEQ multiplex PCR; TCRdb lists only in-frame clones, some missing. The table shows around 50,000 clones, with about 80% occurring only once. Sequencing used PBMCs. The receptor was isolated from a man aged 25 to 45 in good health and CMV-seronegative.

In DNA form, the CDR3 reads TGCGCCAGCAGCGGGGACAGGGGAGGCTACAATGAGCAGTTCTTC. Residues: CASSGDRGGYNEQFF. The rearrangement links TRBV5-1 to TRBJ2-1, with 10 positions matching TRBD1. The CDR3 extends over 15 amino acids. Germline values: CDR1 SGHRS, CDR2 YFSETQ. V shed 4 bases and J 3 bases; nucleotides not matched to a gene: 4. Variable domain in full (rest from reference TRBV5-1 and TRBJ2-1): KAGVTQTPRYLIKTRGQQVTLSCSPISGHRSVSWYQQTPGQGLQFLFEYFSETQRNKGNFPGRFSGRQFSNSRSEMNVSTLELGDSALYLCASSGDRGGYNEQFFGPGTRLTVL.